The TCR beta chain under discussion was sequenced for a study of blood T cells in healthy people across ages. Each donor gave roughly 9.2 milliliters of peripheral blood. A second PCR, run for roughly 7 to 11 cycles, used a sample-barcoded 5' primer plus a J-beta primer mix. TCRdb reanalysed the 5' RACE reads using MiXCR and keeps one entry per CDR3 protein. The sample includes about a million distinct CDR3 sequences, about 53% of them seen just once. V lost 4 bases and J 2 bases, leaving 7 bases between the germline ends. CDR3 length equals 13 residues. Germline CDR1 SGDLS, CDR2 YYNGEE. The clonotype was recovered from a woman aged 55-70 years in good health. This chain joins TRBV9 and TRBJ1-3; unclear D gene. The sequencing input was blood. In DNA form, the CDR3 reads TGTGCCAGCAGCCGAAGTCCTGGAAACACCATATATTTT. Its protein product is CASSRSPGNTIYF.